This is a list of T cell receptor beta chains from one sample in a study of shared clonotypes between healthy human individuals. Clones were read by immunoSEQ multiplex PCR, and TCRdb kept only the in-frame ones, dropping some. Of around 1.9 million clones in the sample, 93% are singletons; the top ten hold roughly 1.8%. Sequencing input: naive CD8+ T cells from PBMCs. The receptor set was obtained from a young man in good health. Some clones in this sample may be carry-over from other donors' samples. The CDR3 runs from the conserved cysteine through the conserved F or W. Each record gives: D gene, J gene, clone size, V gene, CDR3 DNA, CDR3 protein. A D gene is named only where the DNA matches it firmly. Expanded clones get a size class; other rows say once, few or many, or leave the size out.

d_gene: NA; j_gene: TRBJ2-1; abundance: NA; v_gene: TRBV5-8; CDR3nt: TGTGCCAGCAGTCTTCGCGTTCAGGGAAGGTTAAGGGATGAGCAGTTCTTC; CDR3aa: CASSLRVQGRLRDEQFF
d_gene: TRBD1; j_gene: TRBJ1-1; abundance: NA; v_gene: TRBV5-1; CDR3nt: TGCGCCAGCAGCCTCGGACAGGGGATGAACACTGAAGCTTTCTTT; CDR3aa: CASSLGQGMNTEAFF
d_gene: NA; j_gene: TRBJ2-5; abundance: NA; v_gene: TRBV7-9; CDR3nt: TGTGCCAGCAGCCGACAAGGGGAGGAGACCCAGTACTTC; CDR3aa: CASSRQGEETQYF
d_gene: NA; j_gene: TRBJ2-7; abundance: NA; v_gene: TRBV28; CDR3nt: TGTGCCAGCAGCTTGTTGACACCGTCCTACGAGCAGTACTTC; CDR3aa: CASSLLTPSYEQYF
d_gene: TRBD1; j_gene: TRBJ2-7; abundance: NA; v_gene: TRBV5-4; CDR3nt: TGTGCCAGCAGCTGGGACAGGGGGCAGGACGAGCAGTACTTC; CDR3aa: CASSWDRGQDEQYF
d_gene: TRBD2; j_gene: TRBJ2-1; abundance: NA; v_gene: TRBV7-8; CDR3nt: TGTGCCAGCAGCGCGCGACTAGCGGGAGGGCCCCATGAGCAGTTCTTC; CDR3aa: CASSARLAGGPHEQFF
d_gene: NA; j_gene: TRBJ1-4; abundance: few; v_gene: TRBV28; CDR3nt: TGTGCCAGCAGTAACACAGGGTGGGGTGGTGAAAAACTGTTTTTT; CDR3aa: CASSNTGWGGEKLFF
d_gene: NA; j_gene: TRBJ1-5; abundance: NA; v_gene: TRBV5-8; CDR3nt: TGTGCCAGCAGCTTGTGGGACTCTAGCAATCAGCCCCAGCATTTT; CDR3aa: CASSLWDSSNQPQHF
d_gene: TRBD2; j_gene: TRBJ2-2; abundance: once; v_gene: TRBV10-2; CDR3nt: TGCGCCAGCACCTACGCGGGAGGGCCGGCCGGGGAGCTGTTTTTT; CDR3aa: CASTYAGGPAGELFF
d_gene: NA; j_gene: TRBJ2-1; abundance: NA; v_gene: TRBV7-9; CDR3nt: TGTGCCAGCACCCCGAGAGTAGCGGAGTACAATGAGCAGTTCTTC; CDR3aa: CASTPRVAEYNEQFF
d_gene: NA; j_gene: TRBJ2-3; abundance: NA; v_gene: TRBV29-1; CDR3nt: TGCAGCGTAGACCCAAGCGGGTCCACAGATACGCAGTATTTT; CDR3aa: CSVDPSGSTDTQYF
d_gene: NA; j_gene: TRBJ2-5; abundance: NA; v_gene: TRBV7-9; CDR3nt: TGTGCCAGCAGCTTTCCCGGGGAACAAGAGACCCAGTACTTC; CDR3aa: CASSFPGEQETQYF
d_gene: TRBD1; j_gene: TRBJ1-4; abundance: NA; v_gene: TRBV5-1; CDR3nt: TGCGCCAGCAACCAGGTAGGGACAGGGAATGAAAAACTGTTTTTT; CDR3aa: CASNQVGTGNEKLFF
d_gene: NA; j_gene: TRBJ1-1; abundance: NA; v_gene: TRBV28; CDR3nt: TGTGCCAGCAGTTTGCGGGGAATGAACACTGAAGCTTTCTTT; CDR3aa: CASSLRGMNTEAFF
d_gene: NA; j_gene: TRBJ2-7; abundance: once; v_gene: TRBV2; CDR3nt: TGTGCCAGCAGTGTAGGCGTCGGATACGAGCAGTACTTC; CDR3aa: CASSVGVGYEQYF
d_gene: NA; j_gene: TRBJ2-7; abundance: few; v_gene: TRBV27; CDR3nt: TGTGCCAGCAGTTTAGGAGCGACCTACGAGCAGTACTTC; CDR3aa: CASSLGATYEQYF
d_gene: TRBD2; j_gene: TRBJ2-7; abundance: NA; v_gene: TRBV30; CDR3nt: TGTGCCTGGAATCTAGCGGGAGCATCCTACGAGCAGTACTTC; CDR3aa: CAWNLAGASYEQYF
d_gene: NA; j_gene: TRBJ2-3; abundance: NA; v_gene: TRBV7-3; CDR3nt: TGTGCCAGCAGCTTCCCCCATGTGGGGAGCACAGATACGCAGTATTTT; CDR3aa: CASSFPHVGSTDTQYF
d_gene: NA; j_gene: TRBJ2-7; abundance: NA; v_gene: TRBV25-1; CDR3nt: TGTGCCAGCAGTAGCAGGGTAGACGAGCAGTACTTC; CDR3aa: CASSSRVDEQYF
d_gene: TRBD2; j_gene: TRBJ2-1; abundance: NA; v_gene: TRBV5-6; CDR3nt: TGTGCCAGCAGCCCTAGCGGGAAATGGGGGAACTCCTACAATGAGCAGTTCTTC; CDR3aa: CASSPSGKWGNSYNEQFF
d_gene: NA; j_gene: TRBJ2-7; abundance: NA; v_gene: TRBV7-9; CDR3nt: TGTGCCAGCAGCTTACCCGGCGGGAACTCCTACGAGCAGTACTTC; CDR3aa: CASSLPGGNSYEQYF
d_gene: TRBD1; j_gene: TRBJ2-6; abundance: NA; v_gene: TRBV29-1; CDR3nt: TGCAGCGTTGTGGGGGGACAGGGGGCCAACTCTGGGGCCAACGTCCTGACTTTC; CDR3aa: CSVVGGQGANSGANVLTF
d_gene: NA; j_gene: TRBJ1-1; abundance: NA; v_gene: TRBV19; CDR3nt: TGTGCCAGTAGTCGTTCCGGCCTTGAAGCTTTCTTT; CDR3aa: CASSRSGLEAFF
d_gene: NA; j_gene: TRBJ2-7; abundance: NA; v_gene: TRBV7-6; CDR3nt: TGTGCCAGCAGCCTCGGCGGGGGCGTCTACGAGCAGTACTTC; CDR3aa: CASSLGGGVYEQYF
d_gene: NA; j_gene: TRBJ1-1; abundance: NA; v_gene: TRBV7-9; CDR3nt: TGTGCCAGCAGCTTGACTAGCGGGACCAATGAAGCTTTCTTT; CDR3aa: CASSLTSGTNEAFF
d_gene: TRBD1; j_gene: TRBJ2-5; abundance: NA; v_gene: TRBV15; CDR3nt: TGTGCCACCAGCAGGGACAGGGGGCGTGAGACCCAGTACTTC; CDR3aa: CATSRDRGRETQYF
d_gene: NA; j_gene: TRBJ1-3; abundance: NA; v_gene: TRBV29-1; CDR3nt: TGCAGCGTTGAAGTCATCGGAGGGCCCTCACTCGGAAACACCATATATTTT; CDR3aa: CSVEVIGGPSLGNTIYF
d_gene: NA; j_gene: TRBJ2-5; abundance: NA; v_gene: TRBV4-3; CDR3nt: TGCGCCAGCAGCCAAGGGGGTGGAGAGGGGGAGACCCAGTACTTC; CDR3aa: CASSQGGGEGETQYF
d_gene: TRBD2; j_gene: TRBJ2-1; abundance: NA; v_gene: TRBV2; CDR3nt: TGTGCCAGCAGTGAATGGGGAACTAGCGGCTCCTACAATGAGCAGTTCTTC; CDR3aa: CASSEWGTSGSYNEQFF
d_gene: NA; j_gene: TRBJ2-7; abundance: NA; v_gene: TRBV5-5; CDR3nt: TGTGCCAGCAGCCGGGTAGCGATTAGCGGCAGCCGCTCCTACGAGCAGTACTTC; CDR3aa: CASSRVAISGSRSYEQYF
d_gene: TRBD2; j_gene: TRBJ2-1; abundance: NA; v_gene: TRBV5-6; CDR3nt: TGTGCCAGCAGTTCCCCCGGGACTACCAGCGATGAGCAGTTCTTC; CDR3aa: CASSSPGTTSDEQFF
d_gene: NA; j_gene: TRBJ1-1; abundance: NA; v_gene: TRBV27; CDR3nt: TGTGCCAGCAGTCCGAAAGTTATGAACACTGAAGCTTTCTTT; CDR3aa: CASSPKVMNTEAFF
d_gene: NA; j_gene: TRBJ1-5; abundance: NA; v_gene: TRBV19; CDR3nt: TGTGCCAGTAGTATACTCGTAGGGGGCAATCAGCCCCAGCATTTT; CDR3aa: CASSILVGGNQPQHF
d_gene: TRBD2; j_gene: TRBJ2-1; abundance: NA; v_gene: TRBV7-3; CDR3nt: TGTGCCAGCAGCTTATTTAGCGGGACACACAATGAGCAGTTCTTC; CDR3aa: CASSLFSGTHNEQFF
d_gene: NA; j_gene: TRBJ2-3; abundance: NA; v_gene: TRBV7-9; CDR3nt: TGTGCCAGCAGCAGAGACCTGGATGGGGGCACAGATACGCAGTATTTT; CDR3aa: CASSRDLDGGTDTQYF
d_gene: NA; j_gene: TRBJ2-1; abundance: NA; v_gene: TRBV27; CDR3nt: TGTGCCAGCAGTTTAGCCCAACTCTCCTACAATGAGCAGTTCTTC; CDR3aa: CASSLAQLSYNEQFF
d_gene: TRBD1; j_gene: TRBJ2-1; abundance: NA; v_gene: TRBV7-9; CDR3nt: TGTGCCAGCAGCCCGGGACAGGGGTTGGTTGAGCAGTTCTTC; CDR3aa: CASSPGQGLVEQFF
d_gene: NA; j_gene: TRBJ2-1; abundance: NA; v_gene: TRBV7-9; CDR3nt: TGTGCCAGCAGCCGTCGGGACTACAATGAGCAGTTCTTC; CDR3aa: CASSRRDYNEQFF
d_gene: TRBD1; j_gene: TRBJ1-2; abundance: NA; v_gene: TRBV28; CDR3nt: TGTGCCAGCAGCCCTATGAGGACAGGGATCTATGGCTACACCTTC; CDR3aa: CASSPMRTGIYGYTF
d_gene: NA; j_gene: TRBJ1-1; abundance: NA; v_gene: TRBV7-9; CDR3nt: TGTGCCAGCAGCTTACCCCCGCTCTTGAGCCCCGAAGCTTTCTTT; CDR3aa: CASSLPPLLSPEAFF
d_gene: NA; j_gene: TRBJ2-7; abundance: NA; v_gene: TRBV11-2; CDR3nt: TGTGCCAGCAGCTTGATAGTCCACGAGCAGTACTTC; CDR3aa: CASSLIVHEQYF
d_gene: TRBD1; j_gene: TRBJ2-5; abundance: once; v_gene: TRBV10-3; CDR3nt: TGTGCCATCAGTGACCACAGGGGGCGAACAGAGACCCAGTACTTC; CDR3aa: CAISDHRGRTETQYF
d_gene: TRBD1; j_gene: TRBJ2-7; abundance: NA; v_gene: TRBV5-6; CDR3nt: TGTGCCAGCAGCAAAAACCGGGACAGGGTCCACGAGCAGTACTTC; CDR3aa: CASSKNRDRVHEQYF
d_gene: NA; j_gene: TRBJ2-5; abundance: NA; v_gene: TRBV7-9; CDR3nt: TGTGCCAGCGGCACCGGGCCTGCTAAAGAGGCCCAGTACTTC; CDR3aa: CASGTGPAKEAQYF
d_gene: TRBD1; j_gene: TRBJ1-2; abundance: NA; v_gene: TRBV7-2; CDR3nt: TGTGCCAGCAGCCACCGGACAGGGGGGTTGTATGGCTACACCTTC; CDR3aa: CASSHRTGGLYGYTF
d_gene: NA; j_gene: TRBJ2-7; abundance: NA; v_gene: TRBV6-5; CDR3nt: TGTGCCAGCAGTTACTCTCTTAGTGAGACGGCCTACGAGCAGTACTTC; CDR3aa: CASSYSLSETAYEQYF
d_gene: NA; j_gene: TRBJ1-1; abundance: NA; v_gene: TRBV4-1; CDR3nt: TGCGCCAGCAGCCAAGGGGGAACTATCATGGGGGGCACTGAAGCTTTCTTT; CDR3aa: CASSQGGTIMGGTEAFF
d_gene: TRBD1; j_gene: TRBJ2-7; abundance: NA; v_gene: TRBV5-1; CDR3nt: TGCGCCAGCAGCCCCCATGTCCAGGGGGCGATAGGGCGTTTAATCTACGAGCAGTACTTC; CDR3aa: CASSPHVQGAIGRLIYEQYF
d_gene: TRBD2; j_gene: TRBJ2-5; abundance: NA; v_gene: TRBV7-8; CDR3nt: TGTGCCAGCAGCGAGACTAGCGGGAGTGGCGAGACCCAGTACTTC; CDR3aa: CASSETSGSGETQYF
d_gene: TRBD2; j_gene: TRBJ2-5; abundance: NA; v_gene: TRBV10-1; CDR3nt: TGCGCCAGCAGTCCTAGACTAGCGAGCCTTGAAGAGACCCAGTACTTC; CDR3aa: CASSPRLASLEETQYF
d_gene: NA; j_gene: TRBJ1-3; abundance: NA; v_gene: TRBV7-9; CDR3nt: TGTGCCAGCAGCGACGGGGTCTCTGGAAACACCATATATTTT; CDR3aa: CASSDGVSGNTIYF
d_gene: NA; j_gene: TRBJ1-5; abundance: NA; v_gene: TRBV21-1; CDR3nt: TGTGCCAGCAGCCTCGGGACAGGCGACCAGCCCCAGCATTTT; CDR3aa: CASSLGTGDQPQHF
d_gene: NA; j_gene: TRBJ1-5; abundance: NA; v_gene: TRBV28; CDR3nt: TGTGCCAGCAGTTTATTTGGCTTAGATAGCAATCAGCCCCAGCATTTT; CDR3aa: CASSLFGLDSNQPQHF